The clone carrying this TCR beta chain was counted a few times. Germline values: CDR1 SNHLY, CDR2 FYNNEI. CDR3 size: 15 residues. Trimming pared 6 bases from V and 0 bases from J, leaving 15 bases between. The data were obtained in a study of beta chain features in type 1 diabetes. The authors reverse transcribed all of the isolated RNA, so sequencing captured expressed TCRB transcripts. Profiling relied on immunoSEQ multiplex PCR, and the TCRdb table lists in-frame clones only, not all of them. Among some 330,000 clones listed, about 11% were seen once. The chain is built from TRBV2 and TRBJ2-7, with D tentatively TRBD2 (7 bases). The receptor comes from a woman aged 30 to 39 in good health. Input material: naive CD4+ T cells from blood. The CDR3, as DNA: TGTGCCAGCAGCTTGGGAGGGGGAGGCTCCTACGAGCAGTACTTC. Its translation is CASSLGGGGSYEQYF.